The 21 T cell receptor beta chains below were found in one sample sequenced in a study of T cells in localized non-small cell lung cancer. Produced via immunoSEQ multiplex PCR; TCRdb's table is partial and in-frame only. Found here are over 2,000 clones, about 30% of them singletons; the top ten hold around 15%. Sample: lung tumor tissue, taken before any cancer treatment. These TCRs come from an older male donor with stage III squamous cell lung carcinoma.

V is TRBV28 and J is TRBJ2-5, with TRBD2 matching over 10 bases. V shed 6 bases and J 2 bases; nucleotides not matched to a gene: 6. The length of the CDR3 is 15 residues. Germline V CDR1 and CDR2: MDHEN, SYDVKM. The CDR3 coding sequence is TGTGCCAGCAGAAGACTAGCGGGCCGACAAGAGACCCAGTACTTC. This codes for CASRRLAGRQETQYF.

The CDR3 coding sequence is TGTGCCAGCAGCCATGGGCAGGGGATCTCCTACGAGCAGTACTTC. This sequence encodes CASSHGQGISYEQYF. The V gene is TRBV11-3, the J gene TRBJ2-7, with D perhaps matching TRBD1 (6 bases). V was cut by 5 bases and J by 0 bases, with 14 bases left in between. The CDR3 is 15 residues long. The V gene's germline CDR1 is SGHNT and CDR2 YENEEA. The complete variable domain, with remaining parts taken from reference TRBV11-3 and TRBJ2-7, reads EAGVVQSPRYKIIEKKQPVAFWCNPISGHNTLYWYLQNLGQGPELLIRYENEEAVDDSQLPKDRFSAERLKGVDSTLKIQPAELGDSAVYLCASSHGQGISYEQYFGPGTRLTVT.

This chain uses TRBV9 with TRBJ2-3; the D is unclear. In germline, CDR1 is SGDLS, CDR2 YYNGEE. V lost 2 bases and J 4 bases, leaving 11 bases between the germline ends. The CDR3 loop spans 14 amino acids. CDR3 loop: CASSVSSEADTQYF. The CDR3 DNA reads TGTGCCAGCAGCGTTTCTAGTGAAGCAGATACGCAGTATTTT.

Sample share makes this clone medium-sized. CDR3: CASSPRPGQRDIQYF. CDR3 nucleotides: TGTGCCAGCAGCCCTCGCCCGGGACAGAGGGACATTCAGTACTTC. The rearrangement uses TRBV9 and TRBJ2-4; 7 nucleotides agree with TRBD1. This CDR3 spans 15 amino acids. V trimming: 4 bases; J trimming: 8 bases; junction bases outside the gene matches: 12. From germline, CDR1 is SGDLS and CDR2 YYNGEE.

The V and J genes are TRBV6-8 and TRBJ2-7; 13 nucleotides align to TRBD2. Per the germline V gene, CDR1 is MNHGY and CDR2 is SAAAGT. The CDR3 covers 16 residues. V shed 2 bases and J 3 bases; nucleotides not matched to a gene: 4. This chain's CDR3 is CASSYTTSGRDYEQYF. The CDR3 DNA follows: TGTGCCAGCAGTTACACTACTAGCGGGAGGGACTACGAGCAGTACTTC.

By its share, this clone is medium-sized (0.01 to 0.1%). This rearrangement joins TRBV6-8 to TRBJ2-3, with D possibly TRBD2 on 5 matching bases. The V gene lost 6 bases and the J gene lost 2 bases, with 12 bases spanning the gap. There are 14 residues in the CDR3. Looked up from germline, CDR1 is MNHGY and CDR2 is SAAAGT. The CDR3 loop is CASRTSVATDTQYF. The CDR3 region has the DNA TGTGCCAGCAGAACTAGTGTCGCCACAGATACGCAGTATTTT.

Comment on this clone: Germline and junction disagree at one end, which may indicate a read error. CDR3 nucleotide sequence: TGTGCCATCAGTGAGGGGACAGGGGCCTTTTTAACCTACAATGAGCAGTTCTTC. This encodes CAISEGTGAFLTYNEQFF. This rearrangement joins TRBV6-4 to TRBJ2-1, with 10 bases aligning to TRBD1. The germline CDR1 and CDR2 sequences are MRHNA and SNTAGT. This CDR3 is built from 18 residues.

Only a few counts were recorded for this clone. V usage is TRBV7-5 and J usage is TRBJ1-1. TRBV7-5 corresponds to a pseudogene. The CDR3 extends over 14 amino acids. The CDR3 loop is CASSKRAVNTEAFF. Here the CDR3 DNA reads TGTGCCAGCAGCAAAAGGGCCGTGAACACTGAAGCTTTCTTT.

The sample holds a few counts of this clone. The chain combines TRBV29-1 with TRBJ1-1, with 7 bases identical to TRBD1. Germline CDR1 and CDR2: SQVTM and ANQGSEA. The CDR3 totals 14 residues. V lost 4 bases, J lost 4 bases, and 9 bases stayed unmatched. CDR3 sequence: CSVGRRGRPTEAFF. The CDR3 DNA follows: TGCAGCGTTGGGAGGAGGGGGCGTCCCACTGAAGCTTTCTTT.

This chain connects TRBV19 to TRBJ1-5; D unresolved. The V end was cut by 1 base, the J end by 3 bases, with 10 bases between. This CDR3 is built from 15 residues. The germline V gene has CDR1 LNHDA and CDR2 SQIVND (reference sequence). The CDR3 reads CASSIGSSTNQPQHF. CDR3 nucleotides: TGTGCCAGTAGTATAGGTAGCAGCACCAATCAGCCCCAGCATTTT.

The chain joins TRBV12-5 to TRBJ2-7; 11 bases agree with TRBD1. CDR3 length equals 15 residues. Trimming took 6 bases from V and 5 from J; bases not matched to a gene: 9. Germline loops: CDR1 LGHNT, CDR2 FRNRAP. This CDR3 is CASGRPGQGVHEQYF. Written as DNA, the CDR3 is TGTGCTAGTGGGCGTCCGGGACAGGGGGTTCACGAGCAGTACTTC. Full variable domain (rest looked up from reference TRBV12-5 and TRBJ2-7): DARVTQTPRHKVTEMGQEVTMRCQPILGHNTVFWYRQTMMQGLELLAYFRNRAPLDDSGMPKDRFSAEMPDATLATLKIQPSEPRDSAVYFCASGRPGQGVHEQYFGPGTRLTVT.

The chain has TRBV15 and TRBJ1-3; D may be TRBD1 (6 bases). This CDR3 spans 15 amino acids. From germline, CDR1 is LNHNV and CDR2 YYDKDF (reference sequence). V was cut by 3 bases and J by 1 base, with 10 bases left in between. CDR3 in amino acids: CATSSSGASGNTIYF. In DNA form, the CDR3 reads TGTGCCACCAGCAGTTCAGGGGCGTCTGGAAACACCATATATTTT.

This clone was seen a few times. The V gene is TRBV19, the J gene TRBJ2-2; D may be TRBD1 (6 bases). Trimming took 6 bases from V and 4 from J, leaving 18 bases between them. The V gene's germline CDR1 is LNHDA and CDR2 SQIVND (reference sequence). This CDR3 spans 16 amino acids. CDR3 bases: TGTGCCAGTAGCGGGACACGCAGTGGGTTCACCGGGGAGCTGTTTTTT. This gives the protein CASSGTRSGFTGELFF.

This clone is large by share. The rearrangement uses TRBV28 and TRBJ1-2, with TRBD1 matching 7 bases. Unmatched junction bases numbered 5, after V lost 5 bases and J lost 8 bases. The germline V gene has CDR1 MDHEN and CDR2 SYDVKM. The CDR3 sequence is 12 residues long. CDR3 protein: CASSTGALGYTF. Written as DNA, the CDR3 is TGTGCCAGCAGTACAGGGGCGTTGGGCTACACCTTC.

This clone has only a few counts. The chain combines TRBV9 with TRBJ2-5, with D possibly being TRBD1 or TRBD2 (5 bases each). The CDR3 sequence is 16 residues long. CDR1 and CDR2 (germline): SGDLS, YYNGEE. V was cut by 4 bases and J by 1 base, with 17 bases left in between. The CDR3 DNA sequence: TGTGCCAGCAGCTTAGTCCGGGACGACAGCCAAGAGACCCAGTACTTC. Translating gives CASSLVRDDSQETQYF.

The CDR3 sequence: CASTFGTWITEAFF. The CDR3 nucleotides are TGTGCCAGCACCTTCGGGACCTGGATCACTGAAGCTTTCTTT. The rearrangement joins TRBV6-8 to TRBJ1-1; D is perhaps TRBD1 (5 bases). Germline assignment: CDR1 MNHGY and CDR2 SAAAGT. V shed 7 bases and J shed 4 bases, with 16 bases lying between them. The CDR3 is made up of 14 amino acids.

The J gene is TRBJ2-7, the V gene TRBV28; D possibly corresponds to TRBD2 (6 bases). V lost 2 bases to trimming and J lost 6 bases, with 11 bases between them. CDR1 MDHEN and CDR2 SYDVKM come from the germline V gene. The CDR3 sequence is 13 residues long. The CDR3 bases are TGTGCCAGCAGTTTAACCCCCGGGGGCGAGCAGTACTTC. Translated, it gives CASSLTPGGEQYF.

The chain combines TRBV7-5 with TRBJ2-1; TRBD2, the table's D call, was not compared with the DNA. TRBV7-5 counts as a pseudogene. The CDR3 has 15 residues. The chain's CDR3 is CASSQGLAGNNEQFF. CDR3 bases: TGTGCCAGCAGCCAAGGACTAGCGGGGAACAATGAGCAGTTCTTC.

This sequence joins TRBV29-1 and TRBJ2-1, with D possibly matching TRBD1 (5 bases). Deletions cut 5 bases from V and 4 bases from J, with 12 bases between. The germline CDR1 and CDR2 sequences are SQVTM and ANQGSEA. This CDR3 has 13 amino acids. DNA for the CDR3: TGCAGCGTTCGTCCACAGGTATACAATGAGCAGTTCTTC. Translation: CSVRPQVYNEQFF.

This clone came up a few times. The chain combines TRBV18 with TRBJ1-1; no clear D gene. CDR1 and CDR2 from the germline V gene are KGHSH and LQKENI. The CDR3 has 14 residues. The V gene lost 2 bases and the J gene lost 6 bases, with 13 bases spanning the gap. The CDR3: CASSPIQDGPEAFF. Written as DNA, the CDR3 is TGTGCCAGCTCACCAATCCAGGACGGCCCTGAAGCTTTCTTT.

This clone has only a few counts. The chain joins TRBV6-8 to TRBJ2-1, with D perhaps matching TRBD1 (6 bases). Germline values: CDR1 MNHGY, CDR2 SAAAGT. This CDR3 comprises 13 residues. V lost 5 bases, J lost 5 bases, and 10 bases lay in between. CDR3 loop: CASSTDSNNEQFF. The CDR3 nucleotides are TGTGCCAGCAGTACGGACAGCAACAATGAGCAGTTCTTC.